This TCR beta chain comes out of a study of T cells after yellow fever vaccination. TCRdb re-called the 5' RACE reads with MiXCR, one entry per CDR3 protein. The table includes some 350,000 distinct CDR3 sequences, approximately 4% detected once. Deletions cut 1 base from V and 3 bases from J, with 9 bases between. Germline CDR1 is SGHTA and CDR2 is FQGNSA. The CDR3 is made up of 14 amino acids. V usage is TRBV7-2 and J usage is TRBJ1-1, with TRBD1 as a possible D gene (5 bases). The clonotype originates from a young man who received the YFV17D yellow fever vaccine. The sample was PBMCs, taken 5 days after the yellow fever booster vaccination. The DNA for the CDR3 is TGTGCCAGCAGCTTAGGACAGTGGGACACTGAAGCTTTCTTT. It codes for CASSLGQWDTEAFF.